The clone carrying this TCR beta chain was picked up a small number of times. Its target is not known. Germline V gives CDR1 SGHTA, CDR2 FQGNSA. The CDR3 is 17 residues long. V was pared by 5 bases and J by 4 bases, with 21 bases between. Method: immunoSEQ multiplex PCR; TCRdb's copy keeps in-frame clones and lacks some. The data show roughly 70,000 clones, more than 75% seen once. The source of the sample is a study of T cell responses to AZD1222 COVID-19 vaccine. Study-wide results and limits: Spike-specific TCR breadth and depth grew following two AZD1222 doses.

This sample comprised peripheral blood, obtained 28 days after the second dose of the MenACWY control vaccine. The gene calls are TRBV7-2 and TRBJ2-1, with a possible D match to TRBD1 (5 bases). This receptor was taken from an adult who received the MenACWY meningococcal vaccine as a control. The CDR3 region has the DNA TGTGCCAGCAGCCTAAGTCGTCAGGGCCTTCTTTACAATGAGCAGTTCTTC. Its translation: CASSLSRQGLLYNEQFF.